This T cell receptor beta chain derives from a study of beta chain features in type 1 diabetes. Expressed TCRB transcripts were sequenced, since all the RNA that had been isolated was reverse transcribed. It was found that naive, central memory and regulatory T cell samples averaged roughly 3.6 million reads. TCRdb's table, derived via immunoSEQ multiplex PCR, lists solely in-frame clones and lacks some. Among about 660,000 clones listed, over 12% were seen once. General study results and limits: In comparison with healthy donors, patients had naive, central memory and Treg TCRB repertoires that appeared more similar. In every one of the four CD4+ subsets, TCRB CDR3s were moderately but significantly shorter in Type 1 diabetes patients.

As to this clone: Its antigen is still unknown.

CDR3 length equals 14 residues. The V gene's germline CDR1 is MDHEN and CDR2 SYDVKM. V lost 5 bases, J lost 10 bases, and 9 bases stayed unmatched. The sequenced sample was naive CD4+ T cells from blood. J is TRBJ2-1 and V is TRBV28; TRBD1 matches 9 bases. The receptor's source is a man between 18 and 35 years old with type 1 diabetes. The chain's CDR3 is CASSLRDREDEQFF. CDR3 sequence (DNA): TGTGCCAGCAGTCTCCGGGACAGGGAAGACGAGCAGTTCTTC.